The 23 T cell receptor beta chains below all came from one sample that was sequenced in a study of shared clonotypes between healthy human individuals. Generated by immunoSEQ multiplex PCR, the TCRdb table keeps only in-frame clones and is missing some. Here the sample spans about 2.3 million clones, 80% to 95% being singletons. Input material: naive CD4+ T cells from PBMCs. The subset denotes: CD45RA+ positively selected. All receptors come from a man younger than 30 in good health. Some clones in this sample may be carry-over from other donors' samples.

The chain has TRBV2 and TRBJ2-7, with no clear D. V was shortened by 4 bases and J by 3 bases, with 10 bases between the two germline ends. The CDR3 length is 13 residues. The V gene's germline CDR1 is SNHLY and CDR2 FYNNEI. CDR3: CASSVRVDYEQYF. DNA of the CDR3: TGTGCCAGCAGTGTTCGGGTCGACTACGAGCAGTACTTC.

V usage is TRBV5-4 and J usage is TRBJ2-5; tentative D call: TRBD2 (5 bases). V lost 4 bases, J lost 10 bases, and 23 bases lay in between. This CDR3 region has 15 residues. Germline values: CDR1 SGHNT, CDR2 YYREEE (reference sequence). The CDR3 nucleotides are TGTGCCAGCAGCCCGGCCCTCTCCCGCAGCGACTACCAGTACTTC. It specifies CASSPALSRSDYQYF.

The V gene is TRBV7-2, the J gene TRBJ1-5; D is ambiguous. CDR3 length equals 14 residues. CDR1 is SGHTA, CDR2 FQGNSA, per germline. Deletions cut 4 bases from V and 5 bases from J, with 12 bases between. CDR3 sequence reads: CASSSLWGYQPQHF. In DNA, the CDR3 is TGTGCCAGCAGCTCCCTATGGGGTTATCAGCCCCAGCATTTT.

The CDR3 DNA sequence: TGTGCCATCGCAGGGTTTGGGGCCAACGTCCTGACTTTC. The encoded protein is CAIAGFGANVLTF. The genes are TRBV10-3 and TRBJ2-6, with D possibly being TRBD1 (5 bases). The CDR3 has 13 amino acids. The germline V and J ends were trimmed by 8 bases and 3 bases, with 8 bases remaining between them. In germline, CDR1 is ENHRY, CDR2 SYGVKD.

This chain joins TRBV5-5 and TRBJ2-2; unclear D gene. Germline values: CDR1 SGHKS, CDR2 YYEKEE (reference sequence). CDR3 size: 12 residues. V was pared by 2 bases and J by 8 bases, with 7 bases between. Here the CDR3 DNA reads TGTGCCAGCAGCTTCCCTAGGGGGGAGCTGTTTTTT. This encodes CASSFPRGELFF. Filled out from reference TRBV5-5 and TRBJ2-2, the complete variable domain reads DAGVTQSPTHLIKTRGQQVTLRCSPISGHKSVSWYQQVLGQGPQFIFQYYEKEERGRGNFPDRFSARQFPNYSSELNVNALLLGDSALYLCASSFPRGELFFGEGSRLTVL.

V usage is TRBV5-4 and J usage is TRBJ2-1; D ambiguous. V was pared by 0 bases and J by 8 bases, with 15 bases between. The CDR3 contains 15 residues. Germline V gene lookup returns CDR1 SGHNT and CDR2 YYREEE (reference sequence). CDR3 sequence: CASSLEAALTHEQFF. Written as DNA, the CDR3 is TGTGCCAGCAGCTTGGAGGCGGCACTAACGCATGAGCAGTTCTTC.

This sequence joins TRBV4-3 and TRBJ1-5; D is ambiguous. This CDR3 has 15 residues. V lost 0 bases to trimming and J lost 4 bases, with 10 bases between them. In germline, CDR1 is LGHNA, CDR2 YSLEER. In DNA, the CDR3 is TGCGCCAGCAGCCAAGATTTCAGGATTAATCAGCCCCAGCATTTT. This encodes CASSQDFRINQPQHF.

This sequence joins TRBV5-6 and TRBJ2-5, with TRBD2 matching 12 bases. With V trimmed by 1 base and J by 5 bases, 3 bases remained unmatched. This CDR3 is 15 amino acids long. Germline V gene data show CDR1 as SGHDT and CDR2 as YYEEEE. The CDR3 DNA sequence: TGTGCCAGCAGCTTGCTAGCGGGAGGGCTGGAGACCCAGTACTTC. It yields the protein CASSLLAGGLETQYF.

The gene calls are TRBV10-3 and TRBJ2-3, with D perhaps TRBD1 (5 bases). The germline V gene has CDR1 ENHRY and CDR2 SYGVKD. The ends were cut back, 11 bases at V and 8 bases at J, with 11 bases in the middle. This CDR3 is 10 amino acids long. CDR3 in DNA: TGTGCCTCTTCAGACAGTACGCAGTATTTT. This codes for CASSDSTQYF.

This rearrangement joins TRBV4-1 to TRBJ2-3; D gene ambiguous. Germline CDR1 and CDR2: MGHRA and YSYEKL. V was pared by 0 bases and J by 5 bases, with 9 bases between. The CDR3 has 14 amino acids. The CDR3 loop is CASSQEPSRDTQYF. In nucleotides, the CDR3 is TGCGCCAGCAGCCAAGAACCCTCACGAGATACGCAGTATTTT.

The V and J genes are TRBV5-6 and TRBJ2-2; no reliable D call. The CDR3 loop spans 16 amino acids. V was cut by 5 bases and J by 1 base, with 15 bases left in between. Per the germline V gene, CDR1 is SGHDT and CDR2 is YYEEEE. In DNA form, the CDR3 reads TGTGCCAGCAGAAACCAGGCGCTCCGGAACACCGGGGAGCTGTTTTTT. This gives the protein CASRNQALRNTGELFF.

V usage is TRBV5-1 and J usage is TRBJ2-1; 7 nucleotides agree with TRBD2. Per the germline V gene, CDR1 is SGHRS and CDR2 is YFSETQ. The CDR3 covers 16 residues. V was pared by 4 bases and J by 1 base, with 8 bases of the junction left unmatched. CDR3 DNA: TGCGCCAGCAGCCGGGCGGGGGACGGGTCCTACAATGAGCAGTTCTTC. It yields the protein CASSRAGDGSYNEQFF.

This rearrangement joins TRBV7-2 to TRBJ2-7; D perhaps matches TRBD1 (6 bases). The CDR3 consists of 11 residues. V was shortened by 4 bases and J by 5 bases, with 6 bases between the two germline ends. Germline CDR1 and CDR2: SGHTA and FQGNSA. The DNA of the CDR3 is TGTGCCAGCAGCTACAGGGACGAGCAGTACTTC. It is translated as CASSYRDEQYF. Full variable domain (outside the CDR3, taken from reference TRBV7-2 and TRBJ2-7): GAGVSQSPSNKVTEKGKDVELRCDPISGHTALYWYRQSLGQGLEFLIYFQGNSAPDKSGLPSDRFSAERTGGSVSTLTIQRTQQEDSAVYLCASSYRDEQYFGPGTRLTVT.

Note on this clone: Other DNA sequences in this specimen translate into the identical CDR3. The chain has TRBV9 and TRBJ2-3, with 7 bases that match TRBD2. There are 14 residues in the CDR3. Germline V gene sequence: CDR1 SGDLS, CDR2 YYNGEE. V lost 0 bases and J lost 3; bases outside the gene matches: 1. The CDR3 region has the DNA TGTGCCAGCAGCGTAGACGGGAGGACAGATACGCAGTATTTT. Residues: CASSVDGRTDTQYF.

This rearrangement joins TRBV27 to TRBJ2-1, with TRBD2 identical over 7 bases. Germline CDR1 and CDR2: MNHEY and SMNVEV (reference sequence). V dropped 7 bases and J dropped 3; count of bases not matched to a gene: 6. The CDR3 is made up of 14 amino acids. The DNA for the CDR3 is TGTGCCAGCATGGGGGGGGGAGGCTACAATGAGCAGTTCTTC. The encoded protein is CASMGGGGYNEQFF.

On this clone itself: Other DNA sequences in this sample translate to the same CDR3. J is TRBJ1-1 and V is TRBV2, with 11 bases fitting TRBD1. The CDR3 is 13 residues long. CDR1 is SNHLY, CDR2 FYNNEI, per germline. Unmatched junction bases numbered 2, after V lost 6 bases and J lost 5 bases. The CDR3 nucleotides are TGTGCCAGCAGGGGACAGGGGGGGACTGAAGCTTTCTTT. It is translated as CASRGQGGTEAFF. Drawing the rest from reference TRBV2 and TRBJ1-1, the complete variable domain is EPEVTQTPSHQVTQMGQEVILRCVPISNHLYFYWYRQILGQKVEFLVSFYNNEISEKSEIFDDQFSVERPDGSNFTLKIRSTKLEDSAMYFCASRGQGGTEAFFGQGTRLTVV.

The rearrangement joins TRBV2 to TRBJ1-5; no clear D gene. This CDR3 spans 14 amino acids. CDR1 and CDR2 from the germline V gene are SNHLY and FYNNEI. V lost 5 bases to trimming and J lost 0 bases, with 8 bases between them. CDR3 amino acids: CASSSPYSNQPQHF. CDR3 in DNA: TGTGCCAGCAGTTCGCCGTATAGCAATCAGCCCCAGCATTTT.

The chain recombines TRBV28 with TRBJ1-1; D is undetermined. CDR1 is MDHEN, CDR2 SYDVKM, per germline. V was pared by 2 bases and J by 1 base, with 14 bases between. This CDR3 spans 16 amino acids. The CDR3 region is CASSLVIASGNTEAFF. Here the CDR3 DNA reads TGTGCCAGCAGTTTAGTGATAGCGTCAGGGAACACTGAAGCTTTCTTT.

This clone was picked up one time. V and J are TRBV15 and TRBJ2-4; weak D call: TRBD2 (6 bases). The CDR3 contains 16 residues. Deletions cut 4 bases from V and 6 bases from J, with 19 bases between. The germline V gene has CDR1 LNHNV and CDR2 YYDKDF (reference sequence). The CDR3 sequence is CATSTDPGLSGNIQYF. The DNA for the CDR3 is TGTGCCACCAGCACTGATCCAGGGCTTAGCGGAAACATTCAGTACTTC.

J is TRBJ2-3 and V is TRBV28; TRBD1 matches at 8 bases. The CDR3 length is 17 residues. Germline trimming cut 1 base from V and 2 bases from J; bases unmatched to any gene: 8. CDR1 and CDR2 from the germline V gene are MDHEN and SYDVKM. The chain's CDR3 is CASSLSWPGGSTDTQYF. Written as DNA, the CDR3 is TGTGCCAGCAGTTTATCCTGGCCAGGGGGCTCCACAGATACGCAGTATTTT.

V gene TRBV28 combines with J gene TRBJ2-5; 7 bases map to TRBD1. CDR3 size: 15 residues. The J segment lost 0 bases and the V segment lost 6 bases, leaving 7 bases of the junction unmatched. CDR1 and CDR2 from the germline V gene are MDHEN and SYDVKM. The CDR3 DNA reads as TGTGCCAGCAGCATGGGACAGACAAACCAAGAGACCCAGTACTTC. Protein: CASSMGQTNQETQYF.

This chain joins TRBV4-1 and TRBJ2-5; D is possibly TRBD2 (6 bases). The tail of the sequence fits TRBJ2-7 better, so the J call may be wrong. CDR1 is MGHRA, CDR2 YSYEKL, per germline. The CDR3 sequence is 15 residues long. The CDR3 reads CASSPGLSLDYEQYF. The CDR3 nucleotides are TGCGCCAGCAGCCCGGGACTGTCCCTCGACTACGAGCAGTACTTC.

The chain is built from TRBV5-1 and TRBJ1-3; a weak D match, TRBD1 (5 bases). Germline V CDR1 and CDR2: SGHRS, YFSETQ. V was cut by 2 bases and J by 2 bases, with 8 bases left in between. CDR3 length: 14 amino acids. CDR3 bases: TGCGCCAGCAGCTTTGCGGGACCTGGAAACACCATATATTTT. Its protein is CASSFAGPGNTIYF.